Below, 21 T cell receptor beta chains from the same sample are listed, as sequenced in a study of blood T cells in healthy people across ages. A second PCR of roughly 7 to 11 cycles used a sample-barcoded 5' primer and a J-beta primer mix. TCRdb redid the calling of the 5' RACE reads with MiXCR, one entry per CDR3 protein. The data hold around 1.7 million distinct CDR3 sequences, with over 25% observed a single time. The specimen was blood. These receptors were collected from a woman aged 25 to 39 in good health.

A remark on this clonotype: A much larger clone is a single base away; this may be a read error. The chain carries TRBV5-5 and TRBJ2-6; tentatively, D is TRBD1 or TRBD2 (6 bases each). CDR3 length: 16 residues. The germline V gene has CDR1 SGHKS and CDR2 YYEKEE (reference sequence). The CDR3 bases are TGTGCCAGCAGCTTGATACAGGGCTCGGGGGCCAACGTCCGGACTTTC. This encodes CASSLIQGSGANVRTF.

The CDR3 DNA follows: TGTGCCAGCAGCTTGGGCGAGATCCGATTAGCCAAAAACATTCAGTACTTC. Translating it yields CASSLGEIRLAKNIQYF. The chain has TRBV5-6 and TRBJ2-4; D is unresolved. The germline V and J ends were trimmed by 0 bases and 0 bases, with 13 bases remaining between them. CDR3 length equals 17 residues. The V gene's germline CDR1 is SGHDT and CDR2 YYEEEE.

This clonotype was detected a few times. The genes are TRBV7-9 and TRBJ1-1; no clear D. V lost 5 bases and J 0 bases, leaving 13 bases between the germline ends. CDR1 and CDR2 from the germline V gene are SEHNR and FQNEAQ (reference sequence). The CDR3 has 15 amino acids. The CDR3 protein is CASSHVLTVNTEAFF. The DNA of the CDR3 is TGTGCCAGCAGCCATGTCCTAACAGTGAACACTGAAGCTTTCTTT.

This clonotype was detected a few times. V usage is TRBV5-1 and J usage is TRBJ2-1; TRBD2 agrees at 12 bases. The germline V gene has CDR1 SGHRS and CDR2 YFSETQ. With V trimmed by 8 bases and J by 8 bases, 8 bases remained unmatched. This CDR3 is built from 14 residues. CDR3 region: CASGTSGGSDEQFF. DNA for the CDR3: TGCGCCAGTGGAACTAGCGGGGGGAGCGATGAGCAGTTCTTC. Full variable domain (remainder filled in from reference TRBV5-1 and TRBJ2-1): KAGVTQTPRYLIKTRGQQVTLSCSPISGHRSVSWYQQTPGQGLQFLFEYFSETQRNKGNFPGRFSGRQFSNSRSEMNVSTLELGDSALYLCASGTSGGSDEQFFGPGTRLTVL.

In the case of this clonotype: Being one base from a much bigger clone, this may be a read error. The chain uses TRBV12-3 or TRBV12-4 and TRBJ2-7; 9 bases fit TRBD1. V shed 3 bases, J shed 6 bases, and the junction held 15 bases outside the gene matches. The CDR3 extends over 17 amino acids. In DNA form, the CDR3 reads TGTGCCAGCAGTTTGAGGCGACTAGGGACAGGGTTATCCGAGCAGTACTTC. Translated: CASSLRRLGTGLSEQYF.

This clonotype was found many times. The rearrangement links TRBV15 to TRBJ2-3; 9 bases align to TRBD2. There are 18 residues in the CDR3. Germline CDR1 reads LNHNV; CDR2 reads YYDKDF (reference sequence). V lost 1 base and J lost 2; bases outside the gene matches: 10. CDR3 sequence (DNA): TGTGCCACCAGCAGAGCCCGCTGGGAGCGGGAGGACACAGATACGCAGTATTTT. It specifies CATSRARWEREDTDTQYF.

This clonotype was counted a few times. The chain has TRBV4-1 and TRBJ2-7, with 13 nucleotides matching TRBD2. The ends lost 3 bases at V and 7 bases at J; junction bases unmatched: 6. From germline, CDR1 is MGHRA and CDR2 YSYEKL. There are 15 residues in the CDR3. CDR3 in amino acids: CASSHPGLAGREQYF. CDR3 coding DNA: TGCGCCAGCAGCCATCCGGGACTAGCGGGGAGGGAGCAGTACTTC.

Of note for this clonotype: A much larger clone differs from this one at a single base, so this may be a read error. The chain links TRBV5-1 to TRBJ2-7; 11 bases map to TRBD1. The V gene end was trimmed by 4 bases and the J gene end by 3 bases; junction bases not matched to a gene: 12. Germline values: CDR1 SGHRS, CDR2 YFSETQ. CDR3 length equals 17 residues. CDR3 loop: CASSVGTGGCVLYEQYF. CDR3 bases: TGCGCCAGCAGCGTGGGGACAGGGGGATGCGTCCTCTACGAGCAGTACTTC.

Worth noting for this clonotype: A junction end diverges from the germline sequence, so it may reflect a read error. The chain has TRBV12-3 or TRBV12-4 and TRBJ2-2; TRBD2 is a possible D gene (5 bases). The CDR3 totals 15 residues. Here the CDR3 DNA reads TGTGCCAGCAGTTTCGAGCGCGCGAACACCGGGGAGCTGTTGTTT. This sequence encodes CASSFERANTGELLF.

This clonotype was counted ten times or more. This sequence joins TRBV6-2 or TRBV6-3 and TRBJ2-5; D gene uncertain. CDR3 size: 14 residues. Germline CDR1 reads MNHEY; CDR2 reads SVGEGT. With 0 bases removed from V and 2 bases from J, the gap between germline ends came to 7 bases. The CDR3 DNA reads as TGTGCCAGCAGTTACTCGAGGCAACAAGAGACCCAGTACTTC. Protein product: CASSYSRQQETQYF.

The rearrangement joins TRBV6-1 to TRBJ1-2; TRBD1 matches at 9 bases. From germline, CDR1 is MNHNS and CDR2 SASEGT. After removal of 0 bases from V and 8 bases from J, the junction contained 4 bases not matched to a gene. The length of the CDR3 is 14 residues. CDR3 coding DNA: TGTGCCAGCAGTGAAGCGAACAGGGGGCTCGGCTACACCTTC. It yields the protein CASSEANRGLGYTF.

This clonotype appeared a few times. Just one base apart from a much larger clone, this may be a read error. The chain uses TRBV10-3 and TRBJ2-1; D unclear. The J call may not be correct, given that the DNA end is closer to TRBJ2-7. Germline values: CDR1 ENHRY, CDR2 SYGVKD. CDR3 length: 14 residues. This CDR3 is CAVSPALSYNEQYF. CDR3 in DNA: TGTGCCGTTTCACCTGCCCTCTCCTACAATGAGCAGTACTTC.

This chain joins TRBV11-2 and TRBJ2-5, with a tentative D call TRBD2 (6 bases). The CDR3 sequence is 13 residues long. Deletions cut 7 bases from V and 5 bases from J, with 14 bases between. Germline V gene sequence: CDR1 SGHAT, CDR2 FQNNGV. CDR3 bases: TGTGCCAGCAACGCGGGACCTGATGAGACCCAGTACTTC. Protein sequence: CASNAGPDETQYF. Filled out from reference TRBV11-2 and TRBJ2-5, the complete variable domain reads EAGVAQSPRYKIIEKRQSVAFWCNPISGHATLYWYQQILGQGPKLLIQFQNNGVVDDSQLPKDRFSAERLKGVDSTLKIQPAKLEDSAVYLCASNAGPDETQYFGPGTRLLVL.

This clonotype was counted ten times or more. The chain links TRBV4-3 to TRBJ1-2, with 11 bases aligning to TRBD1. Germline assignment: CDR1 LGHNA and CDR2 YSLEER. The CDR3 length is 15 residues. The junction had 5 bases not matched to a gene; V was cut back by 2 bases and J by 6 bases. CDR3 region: CASSQKGGQGDGYTF. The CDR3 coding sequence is TGCGCCAGCAGCCAAAAGGGGGGACAGGGGGATGGCTACACCTTC.

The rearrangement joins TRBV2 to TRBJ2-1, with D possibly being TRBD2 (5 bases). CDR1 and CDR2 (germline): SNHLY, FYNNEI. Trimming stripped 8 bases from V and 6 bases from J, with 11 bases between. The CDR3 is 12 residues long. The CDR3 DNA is TGTGCCAGCTGGACGGGGTTCAATGAGCAGTTCTTC. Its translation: CASWTGFNEQFF.

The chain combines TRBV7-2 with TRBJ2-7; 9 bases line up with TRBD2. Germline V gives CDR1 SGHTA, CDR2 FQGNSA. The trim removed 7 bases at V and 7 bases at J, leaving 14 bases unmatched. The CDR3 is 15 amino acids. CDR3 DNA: TGTGCCAGCACCGCGACTAGCGGCGGGTCCGGGGAGCAGTACTTC. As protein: CASTATSGGSGEQYF. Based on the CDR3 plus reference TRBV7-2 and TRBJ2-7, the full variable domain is GAGVSQSPSNKVTEKGKDVELRCDPISGHTALYWYRQSLGQGLEFLIYFQGNSAPDKSGLPSDRFSAERTGGSVSTLTIQRTQQEDSAVYLCASTATSGGSGEQYFGPGTRLTVT.

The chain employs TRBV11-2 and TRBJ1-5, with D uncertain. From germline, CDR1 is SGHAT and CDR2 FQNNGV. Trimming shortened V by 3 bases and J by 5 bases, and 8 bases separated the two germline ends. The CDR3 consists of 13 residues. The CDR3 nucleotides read TGTGCCAGCAGCTTGCTACTGGATCAGCCCCAGCATTTT. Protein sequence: CASSLLLDQPQHF.

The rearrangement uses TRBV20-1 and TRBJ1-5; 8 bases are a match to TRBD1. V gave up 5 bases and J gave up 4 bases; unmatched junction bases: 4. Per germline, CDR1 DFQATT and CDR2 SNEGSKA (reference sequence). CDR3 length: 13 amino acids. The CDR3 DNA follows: TGCAGTGCTGTGGGACAGGCAAATCAGCCCCAGCATTTT. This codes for CSAVGQANQPQHF.

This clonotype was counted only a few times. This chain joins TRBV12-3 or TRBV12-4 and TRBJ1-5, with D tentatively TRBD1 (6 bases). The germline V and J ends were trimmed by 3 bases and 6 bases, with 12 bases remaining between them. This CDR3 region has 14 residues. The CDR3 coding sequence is TGTGCCAGCAGTTTGAGGTCAGGGGCTCAGCCCCAGCATTTT. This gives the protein CASSLRSGAQPQHF.

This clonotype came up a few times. CDR3 nucleotides: TGTGCCAGCAGCCCGAGGGGGGGGCGTCAGCCCCAGCATTTT. This gives the protein CASSPRGGRQPQHF. V usage is TRBV5-5 and J usage is TRBJ1-5; weak D call: TRBD1 (6 bases). The CDR3 totals 14 residues. V lost 4 bases to trimming and J lost 6 bases, with 14 bases between them. CDR1 SGHKS and CDR2 YYEKEE come from the germline V gene (reference sequence).

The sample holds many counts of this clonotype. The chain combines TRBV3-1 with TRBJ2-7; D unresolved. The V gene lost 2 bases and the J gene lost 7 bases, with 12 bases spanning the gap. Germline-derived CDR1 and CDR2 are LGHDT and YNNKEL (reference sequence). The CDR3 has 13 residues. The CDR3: CASSQSEVTEQYF. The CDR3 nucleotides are TGTGCCAGCAGCCAAAGTGAAGTAACGGAGCAGTACTTC.